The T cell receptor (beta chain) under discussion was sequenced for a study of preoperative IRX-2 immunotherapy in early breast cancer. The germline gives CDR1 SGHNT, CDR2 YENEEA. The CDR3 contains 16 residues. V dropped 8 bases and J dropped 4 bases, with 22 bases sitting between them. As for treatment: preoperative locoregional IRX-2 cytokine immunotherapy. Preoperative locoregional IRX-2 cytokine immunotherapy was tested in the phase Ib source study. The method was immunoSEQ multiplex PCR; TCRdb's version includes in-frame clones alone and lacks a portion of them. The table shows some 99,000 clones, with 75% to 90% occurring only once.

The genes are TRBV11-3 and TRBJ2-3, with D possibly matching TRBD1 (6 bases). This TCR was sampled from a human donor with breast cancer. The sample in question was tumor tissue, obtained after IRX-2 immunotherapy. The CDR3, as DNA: TGTGCCAGCGCTCTTGGGGTAGGGGGAGCGGCAGATACGCAGTATTTT. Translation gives CASALGVGGAADTQYF.